The clone carrying this T cell receptor (beta chain) came up many times. The same CDR3 arises from other DNA sequences in this sample as well. Germline V lookup: CDR1 WNHNN, CDR2 SYGVQD (reference sequence). V shed 6 bases and J shed 1 base, with 15 bases lying between them. The CDR3 totals 16 residues. The sample comes from a study of blood T cell repertoires in COVID-19. The method was immunoSEQ multiplex PCR; TCRdb's version includes in-frame clones alone and lacks a portion of them. The sample includes around 190,000 clones, roughly 75% of them seen just once. This sequence originates from a man between 65 and 85 years old with active or convalescent COVID-19. The sequenced sample consisted of peripheral blood. The chain carries TRBV10-1 and TRBJ2-2; D is ambiguous. CDR3 DNA: TGCGCCAGCAGCCCGTCGTCGGGTGGGAACACCGGGGAGCTGTTTTTT. This gives the protein CASSPSSGGNTGELFF.